One and the same sample provided the 18 T cell receptor beta chains below, sequenced in a study of OX40 agonist ivuxolimab in advanced cancers. Produced via immunoSEQ multiplex PCR; TCRdb's table is partial and in-frame only. The sample has around 26,000 clones; around 86% are singletons. Sample: CD4+ or CD8+ T cells sorted from blood, taken in a trial of the OX40 agonist ivuxolimab. The source of these receptors is an adult with an advanced solid tumor such as melanoma, head and neck, liver or kidney cancer.

This sequence joins TRBV7-2 and TRBJ2-7, with a possible D match to TRBD1 (6 bases). In germline, CDR1 is SGHTA, CDR2 FQGNSA. Trimming pared 6 bases from V and 5 bases from J, leaving 14 bases between. CDR3 length: 13 residues. The CDR3 spells CASRSQGYDEQYF. The CDR3, as DNA: TGTGCCAGCAGATCACAGGGTTATGACGAGCAGTACTTC.

The chain has TRBV5-1 and TRBJ2-1; 8 bases agree with TRBD2. The germline CDR1 and CDR2 sequences are SGHRS and YFSETQ. The CDR3 runs to 16 residues. The V and J ends lost 5 bases and 0 bases, in that order; junction bases with no gene match: 7. CDR3: CASRETGTSSYNEQFF. The CDR3 DNA is TGCGCCAGCAGGGAAACCGGGACTAGCTCCTACAATGAGCAGTTCTTC.

This sequence joins TRBV4-2 and TRBJ2-5; D might be TRBD1 (5 bases). The J call is uncertain, as TRBJ2-7 better fits the DNA end. The CDR3 runs to 15 residues. CDR1 is LGHNA and CDR2 is YNFKEQ in the germline V gene. CDR3 nucleotides: TGTGCCAGCAGCCAAGATGAGCAGGGCTTCTACGAGCAGTACTTC. Its translation: CASSQDEQGFYEQYF.

This chain joins TRBV13 and TRBJ2-7; possible D gene TRBD2, 7 bases. Germline V gene data show CDR1 as PRHDT and CDR2 as FYEKMQ (reference sequence). This CDR3 contains 16 residues. The V and J ends lost 5 bases and 4 bases respectively, with 21 bases between them. In DNA form, the CDR3 reads TGTGCCAGCAGCCCAGAGGGGGGGCAGGCAGGGTACGAGCAGTACTTC. Translation: CASSPEGGQAGYEQYF.

The CDR3 nucleotides are TGTGCCAGTAGTCTGGGGGCGTTGGGTGAGCAGTTCTTC. Its protein product is CASSLGALGEQFF. This sequence joins TRBV19 and TRBJ2-1, with D possibly matching TRBD1 (6 bases). In germline, CDR1 is LNHDA, CDR2 SQIVND (reference sequence). This CDR3 region has 13 residues. Trimming cost V 5 bases and J 9 bases, with 14 bases left between them.

The CDR3 here is CASRGSGDLYEQYF. The DNA of the CDR3 is TGTGCCAGTAGGGGTAGCGGGGATCTCTACGAGCAGTACTTC. The chain carries TRBV27 and TRBJ2-7; 8 bases are shared with TRBD2. V gave up 9 bases and J gave up 3 bases; unmatched junction bases: 10. Germline values: CDR1 MNHEY, CDR2 SMNVEV (reference sequence). The length of the CDR3 is 14 residues.

In DNA, the CDR3 is TGCGCCAGCAGCCAAGGGACAGGGGGGACAAGCACAGATACGCAGTATTTT. This sequence encodes CASSQGTGGTSTDTQYF. The genes are TRBV4-3 and TRBJ2-3; 10 positions match TRBD1. The J segment lost 0 bases and the V segment lost 1 base, leaving 4 bases of the junction unmatched. The CDR3 runs 17 residues. Germline lookup yields CDR1 LGHNA and CDR2 YSLEER.

This rearrangement joins TRBV14 to TRBJ1-2; 10 bases line up with TRBD1. This CDR3 contains 16 residues. V gave up 2 bases and J gave up 5 bases; unmatched junction bases: 8. Germline-derived CDR1 and CDR2 are SGHDN and FVKESK. The CDR3 sequence: CASSQLPGQGRYGYTF. The DNA of the CDR3 is TGTGCCAGCAGCCAACTTCCGGGACAGGGGAGGTATGGCTACACCTTC.

The V and J genes are TRBV28 and TRBJ2-7; 9 bases are shared with TRBD1. The V gene's germline CDR1 is MDHEN and CDR2 SYDVKM. The CDR3 covers 13 residues. Trimming cost V 2 bases and J 4 bases; bases outside gene matches: 0. CDR3 loop: CASSLGQGYEQYF. DNA for the CDR3: TGTGCCAGCAGTTTAGGACAGGGGTACGAGCAGTACTTC. Variable domain in full (rest from reference TRBV28 and TRBJ2-7): DVKVTQSSRYLVKRTGEKVFLECVQDMDHENMFWYRQDPGLGLRLIYFSYDVKMKEKGDIPEGYSVSREKKERFSLILESASTNQTSMYLCASSLGQGYEQYFGPGTRLTVT.

The V call is TRBV7-9, the J call TRBJ1-1, with TRBD1 as a possible D gene (5 bases). There are 17 residues in the CDR3. The V gene's germline CDR1 is SEHNR and CDR2 FQNEAQ (reference sequence). V shed 5 bases and J shed 2 bases, with 21 bases lying between them. The CDR3 here is CASSPEPGTQLNTEAFF. CDR3 DNA sequence: TGTGCCAGCAGCCCCGAGCCCGGGACCCAATTAAACACTGAAGCTTTCTTT.

The rearrangement joins TRBV7-9 to TRBJ2-1; 12 bases are shared with TRBD2. Germline-derived CDR1 and CDR2 are SEHNR and FQNEAQ (reference sequence). The ends lost 4 bases at V and 5 bases at J; junction bases unmatched: 6. The CDR3 length is 16 residues. The chain's CDR3 is CASSSGTSGYHNEQFF. The CDR3 region has the DNA TGTGCCAGCAGCTCAGGGACTAGCGGGTACCACAATGAGCAGTTCTTC.

The rearrangement links TRBV19 to TRBJ2-7; TRBD1 agrees at 9 bases. The V gene's germline CDR1 is LNHDA and CDR2 SQIVND (reference sequence). V lost 5 bases and J lost 2; bases outside the gene matches: 4. The CDR3 totals 14 residues. The CDR3 coding sequence is TGTGCCAGTAGTCCGACAGGGGGGGCCTACGAGCAGTACTTC. Its protein product is CASSPTGGAYEQYF.

As DNA, the CDR3 is TGTGCCTGGAGTGTACATGACTACTCCGGGGAGCTGTTTTTT. Protein: CAWSVHDYSGELFF. The genes are TRBV30 and TRBJ2-2; tentative D call: TRBD2 (5 bases). This CDR3 region has 14 residues. CDR1 is GTSNPN and CDR2 is SVGIG in the germline V gene (reference sequence). V lost 0 bases and J 6 bases, leaving 11 bases between the germline ends.

This chain links TRBV10-3 with TRBJ1-6; the D is unclear. CDR1 and CDR2 from the germline V gene are ENHRY and SYGVKD. The germline V and J ends were trimmed by 6 bases and 0 bases, with 9 bases remaining between them. The CDR3 covers 15 residues. CDR3 sequence: CAISDGSSYNSPLHF. The CDR3, as DNA: TGTGCCATCAGCGACGGGAGCTCCTATAATTCACCCCTCCACTTT.

This chain links TRBV9 with TRBJ2-7, with a possible D match to TRBD1 (6 bases). V lost 4 bases and J 5 bases, leaving 13 bases between the germline ends. The germline V gene encodes CDR1 SGDLS and CDR2 YYNGEE. This CDR3 is 13 amino acids long. CDR3 sequence (DNA): TGTGCCAGCAGCCCACCGACAGGCCACGAGCAGTACTTC. Amino acids: CASSPPTGHEQYF.

The chain has TRBV9 and TRBJ2-7; no reliable D call. The CDR3 loop spans 13 amino acids. The V end lost 4 bases, the J end lost 5 bases, and 13 bases lay between the germline ends. CDR1 and CDR2 (germline): SGDLS, YYNGEE. CDR3 sequence: CASSPRRSHEQYF. CDR3 bases: TGTGCCAGCAGCCCCCGTAGGTCCCACGAGCAGTACTTC.

This rearrangement joins TRBV9 to TRBJ1-2; no clear D. The CDR3 is made up of 12 amino acids. Germline V CDR1 and CDR2: SGDLS, YYNGEE. V lost 3 bases and J 8 bases, leaving 11 bases between the germline ends. The CDR3 nucleotides are TGTGCCAGCAGCGATTTGTCCGGCGGCTACACCTTC. Its translation is CASSDLSGGYTF.

The chain links TRBV6-1 to TRBJ2-7; D perhaps matches TRBD2 (5 bases). CDR1 MNHNS and CDR2 SASEGT come from the germline V gene. The CDR3 spans 12 residues. The V gene lost 8 bases and the J gene lost 6 bases, with 14 bases spanning the gap. CDR3: CASWRVNAEQYF. CDR3 in DNA: TGTGCCAGCTGGCGGGTTAATGCCGAGCAGTACTTC.